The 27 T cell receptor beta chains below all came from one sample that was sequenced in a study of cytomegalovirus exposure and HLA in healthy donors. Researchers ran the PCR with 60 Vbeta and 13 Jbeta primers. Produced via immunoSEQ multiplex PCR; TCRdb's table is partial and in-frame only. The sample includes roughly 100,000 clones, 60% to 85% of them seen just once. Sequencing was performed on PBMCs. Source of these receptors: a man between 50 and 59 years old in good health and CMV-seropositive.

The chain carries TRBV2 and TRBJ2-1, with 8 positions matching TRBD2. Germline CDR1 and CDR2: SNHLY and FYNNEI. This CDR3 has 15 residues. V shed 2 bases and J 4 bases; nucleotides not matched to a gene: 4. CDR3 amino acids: CASSERGLAYNEQFF. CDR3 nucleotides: TGTGCCAGCAGTGAAAGAGGACTAGCTTACAATGAGCAGTTCTTC.

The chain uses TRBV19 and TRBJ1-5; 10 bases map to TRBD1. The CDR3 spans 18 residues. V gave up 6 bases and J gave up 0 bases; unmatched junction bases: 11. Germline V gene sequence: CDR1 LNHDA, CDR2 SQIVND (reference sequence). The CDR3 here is CASSPRDRGHYSNQPQHF. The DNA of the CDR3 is TGTGCCAGTAGCCCTCGGGACAGGGGACACTATAGCAATCAGCCCCAGCATTTT.

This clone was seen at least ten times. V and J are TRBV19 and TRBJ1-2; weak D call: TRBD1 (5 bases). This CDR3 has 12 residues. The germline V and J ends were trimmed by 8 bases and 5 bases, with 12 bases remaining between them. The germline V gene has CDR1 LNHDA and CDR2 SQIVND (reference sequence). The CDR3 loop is CASGGTLYGYTF. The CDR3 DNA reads TGTGCCAGTGGCGGGACGTTGTATGGCTACACCTTC.

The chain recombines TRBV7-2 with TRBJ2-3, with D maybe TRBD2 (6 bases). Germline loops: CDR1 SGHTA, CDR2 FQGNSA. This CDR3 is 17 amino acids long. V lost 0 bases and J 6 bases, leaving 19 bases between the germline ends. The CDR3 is CASSLAGTQAYSDTQYF. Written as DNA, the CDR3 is TGTGCCAGCAGCTTAGCGGGGACTCAAGCTTACTCGGATACGCAGTATTTT.

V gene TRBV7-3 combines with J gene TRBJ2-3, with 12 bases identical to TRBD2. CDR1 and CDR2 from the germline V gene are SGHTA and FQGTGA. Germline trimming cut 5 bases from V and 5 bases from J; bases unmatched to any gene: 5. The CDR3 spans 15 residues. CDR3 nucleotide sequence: TGTGCCAGCAGCCCTAGCGGGAGGGGTTTAGATACGCAGTATTTT. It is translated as CASSPSGRGLDTQYF. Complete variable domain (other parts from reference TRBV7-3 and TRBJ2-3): GAGVSQTPSNKVTEKGKYVELRCDPISGHTALYWYRQSLGQGPEFLIYFQGTGAADDSGLPNDRFFAVRPEGSVSTLKIQRTERGDSAVYLCASSPSGRGLDTQYFGPGTRLTVL.

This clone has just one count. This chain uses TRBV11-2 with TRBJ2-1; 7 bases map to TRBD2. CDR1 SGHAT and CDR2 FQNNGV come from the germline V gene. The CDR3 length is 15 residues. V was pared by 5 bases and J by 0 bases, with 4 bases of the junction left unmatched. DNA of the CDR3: TGTGCCAGCAGCGGACTAGTCAACTCCTACAATGAGCAGTTCTTC. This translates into CASSGLVNSYNEQFF.

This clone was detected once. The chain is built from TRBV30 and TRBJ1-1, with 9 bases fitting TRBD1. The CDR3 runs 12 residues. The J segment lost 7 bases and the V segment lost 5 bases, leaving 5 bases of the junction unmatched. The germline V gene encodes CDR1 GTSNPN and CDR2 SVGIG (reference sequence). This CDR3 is CAWGDREFEAFF. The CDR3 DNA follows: TGTGCCTGGGGGGACAGGGAGTTTGAAGCTTTCTTT.

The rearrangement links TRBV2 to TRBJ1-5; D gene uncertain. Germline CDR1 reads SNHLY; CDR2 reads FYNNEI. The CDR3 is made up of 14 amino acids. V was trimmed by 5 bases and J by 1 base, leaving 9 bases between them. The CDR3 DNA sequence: TGTGCCAGCAGTAACAGAAGGAGCAATCAGCCCCAGCATTTT. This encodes CASSNRRSNQPQHF.

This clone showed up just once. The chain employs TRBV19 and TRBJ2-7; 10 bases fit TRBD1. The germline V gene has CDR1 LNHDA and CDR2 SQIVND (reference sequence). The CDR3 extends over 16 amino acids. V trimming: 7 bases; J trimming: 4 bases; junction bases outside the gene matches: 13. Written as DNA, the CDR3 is TGTGCCAGTACCTTCGACCACGGGACAGGGGTATACGAGCAGTACTTC. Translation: CASTFDHGTGVYEQYF.

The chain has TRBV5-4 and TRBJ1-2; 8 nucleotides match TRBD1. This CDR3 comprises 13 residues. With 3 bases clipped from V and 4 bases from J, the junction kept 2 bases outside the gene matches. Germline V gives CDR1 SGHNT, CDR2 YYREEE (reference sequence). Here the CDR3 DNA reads TGTGCCAGCAGCTGGGGGACAGGCTATGGCTACACCTTC. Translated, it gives CASSWGTGYGYTF.

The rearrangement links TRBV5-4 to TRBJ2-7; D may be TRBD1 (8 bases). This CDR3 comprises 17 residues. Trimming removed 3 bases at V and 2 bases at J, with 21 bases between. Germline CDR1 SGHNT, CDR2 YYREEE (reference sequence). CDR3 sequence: CASSSGTGRGSTYEQYF. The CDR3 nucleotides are TGTGCCAGCAGCTCAGGGACAGGTCGCGGGAGCACCTACGAGCAGTACTTC. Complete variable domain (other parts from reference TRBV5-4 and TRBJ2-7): ETGVTQSPTHLIKTRGQQVTLRCSSQSGHNTVSWYQQALGQGPQFIFQYYREEENGRGNFPPRFSGLQFPNYSSELNVNALELDDSALYLCASSSGTGRGSTYEQYFGPGTRLTVT.

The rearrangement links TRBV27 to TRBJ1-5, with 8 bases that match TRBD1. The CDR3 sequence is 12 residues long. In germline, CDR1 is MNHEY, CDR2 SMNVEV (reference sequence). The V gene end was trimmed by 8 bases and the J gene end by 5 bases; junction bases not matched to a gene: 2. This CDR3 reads CASQGADQPQHF. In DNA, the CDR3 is TGTGCCAGCCAGGGGGCAGATCAGCCCCAGCATTTT.

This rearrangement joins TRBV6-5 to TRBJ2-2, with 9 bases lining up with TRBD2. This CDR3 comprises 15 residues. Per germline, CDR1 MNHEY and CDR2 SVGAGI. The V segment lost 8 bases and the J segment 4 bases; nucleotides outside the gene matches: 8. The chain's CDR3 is CASGLGGRATGELFF. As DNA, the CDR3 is TGTGCCAGCGGCTTGGGCGGGAGGGCCACCGGGGAGCTGTTTTTT.

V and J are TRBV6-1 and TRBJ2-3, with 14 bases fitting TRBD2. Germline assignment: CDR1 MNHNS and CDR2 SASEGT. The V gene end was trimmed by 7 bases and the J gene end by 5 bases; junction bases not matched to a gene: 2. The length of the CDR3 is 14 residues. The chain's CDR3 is CASKGLAGEDTQYF. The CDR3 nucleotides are TGTGCCAGCAAGGGACTAGCGGGAGAAGATACGCAGTATTTT.

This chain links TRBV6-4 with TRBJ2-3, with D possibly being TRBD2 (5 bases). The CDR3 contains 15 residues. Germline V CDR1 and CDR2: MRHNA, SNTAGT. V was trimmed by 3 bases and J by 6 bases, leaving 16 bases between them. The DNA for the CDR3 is TGTGCCAGCAGTGAGACCGACCTAGCCTGGGATACGCAGTATTTT. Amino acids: CASSETDLAWDTQYF.

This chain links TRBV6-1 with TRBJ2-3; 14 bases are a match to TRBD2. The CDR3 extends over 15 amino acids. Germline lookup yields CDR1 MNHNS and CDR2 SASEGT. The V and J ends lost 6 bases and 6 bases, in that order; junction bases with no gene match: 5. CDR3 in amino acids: CASSPGLAGVDTQYF. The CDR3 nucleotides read TGTGCCAGCAGCCCGGGACTAGCGGGAGTTGATACGCAGTATTTT.

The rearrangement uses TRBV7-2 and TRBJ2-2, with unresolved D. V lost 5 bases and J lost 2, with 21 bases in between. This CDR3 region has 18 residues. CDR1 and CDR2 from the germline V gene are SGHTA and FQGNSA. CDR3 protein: CASSLLLSVATNTGELFF. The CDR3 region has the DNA TGTGCCAGCAGCCTCCTCTTATCGGTGGCGACAAACACCGGGGAGCTGTTTTTT.

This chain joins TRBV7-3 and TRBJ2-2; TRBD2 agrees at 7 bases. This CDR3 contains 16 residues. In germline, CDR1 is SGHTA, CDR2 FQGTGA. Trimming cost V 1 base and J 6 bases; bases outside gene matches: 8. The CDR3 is CASSLSSGTEAGELFF. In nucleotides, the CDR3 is TGTGCCAGCAGCTTAAGCAGCGGGACGGAAGCCGGGGAGCTGTTTTTT.

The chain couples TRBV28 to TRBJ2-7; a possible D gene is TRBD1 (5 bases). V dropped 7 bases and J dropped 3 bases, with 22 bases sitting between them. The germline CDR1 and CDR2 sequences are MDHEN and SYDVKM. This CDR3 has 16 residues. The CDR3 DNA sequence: TGTGCCAGCAACCCTAGGGGTGGGGTCCCACACTACGAGCAGTACTTC. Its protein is CASNPRGGVPHYEQYF.

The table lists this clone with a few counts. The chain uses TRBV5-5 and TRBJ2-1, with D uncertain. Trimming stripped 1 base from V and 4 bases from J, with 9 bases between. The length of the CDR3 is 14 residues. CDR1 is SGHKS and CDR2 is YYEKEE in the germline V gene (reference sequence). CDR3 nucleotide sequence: TGTGCCAGCAGCTTGCCTGGCGGATACAATGAGCAGTTCTTC. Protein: CASSLPGGYNEQFF.

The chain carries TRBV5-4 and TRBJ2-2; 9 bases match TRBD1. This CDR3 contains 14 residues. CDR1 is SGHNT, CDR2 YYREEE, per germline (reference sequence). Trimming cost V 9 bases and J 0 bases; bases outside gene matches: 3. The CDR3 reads CATRQGANTGELFF. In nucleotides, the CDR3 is TGTGCCACCAGACAGGGGGCGAACACCGGGGAGCTGTTTTTT. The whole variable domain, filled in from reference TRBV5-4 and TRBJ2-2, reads ETGVTQSPTHLIKTRGQQVTLRCSSQSGHNTVSWYQQALGQGPQFIFQYYREEENGRGNFPPRFSGLQFPNYSSELNVNALELDDSALYLCATRQGANTGELFFGEGSRLTVL.

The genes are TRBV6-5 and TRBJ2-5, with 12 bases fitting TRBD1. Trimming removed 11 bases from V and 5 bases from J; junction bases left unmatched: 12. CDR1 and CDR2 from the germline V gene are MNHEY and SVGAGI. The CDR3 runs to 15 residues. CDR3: CASALGQGAFETQYF. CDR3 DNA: TGTGCCTCAGCCCTGGGACAGGGGGCTTTTGAGACCCAGTACTTC.

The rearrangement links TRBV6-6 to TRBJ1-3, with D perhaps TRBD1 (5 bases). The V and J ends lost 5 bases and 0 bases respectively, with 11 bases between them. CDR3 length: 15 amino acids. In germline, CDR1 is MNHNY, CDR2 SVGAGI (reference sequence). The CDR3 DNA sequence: TGTGCCAGCAGTCCGCGACAGAGCTCTGGAAACACCATATATTTT. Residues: CASSPRQSSGNTIYF.

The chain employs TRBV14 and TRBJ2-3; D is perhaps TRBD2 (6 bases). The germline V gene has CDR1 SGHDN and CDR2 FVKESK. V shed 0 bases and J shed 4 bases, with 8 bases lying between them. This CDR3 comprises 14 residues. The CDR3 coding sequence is TGTGCCAGCAGCCAAGATCCGGGGGCAGATACGCAGTATTTT. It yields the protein CASSQDPGADTQYF.

The CDR3 nucleotides are TGCGCCAGCAGCCAAGGCCCAGGTAATGAGCAGTTCTTC. Its translation is CASSQGPGNEQFF. The V gene is TRBV4-1, the J gene TRBJ2-1; D unclear. V lost 1 base and J 7 bases, leaving 8 bases between the germline ends. The CDR3 length is 13 residues. Germline values: CDR1 MGHRA, CDR2 YSYEKL.

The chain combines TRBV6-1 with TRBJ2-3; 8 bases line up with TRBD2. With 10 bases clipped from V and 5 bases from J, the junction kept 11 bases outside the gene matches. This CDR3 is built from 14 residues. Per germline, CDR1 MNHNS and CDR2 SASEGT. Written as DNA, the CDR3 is TGTGCCATCCTCGGGGGGGCATTTAAAGATACGCAGTATTTT. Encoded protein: CAILGGAFKDTQYF.

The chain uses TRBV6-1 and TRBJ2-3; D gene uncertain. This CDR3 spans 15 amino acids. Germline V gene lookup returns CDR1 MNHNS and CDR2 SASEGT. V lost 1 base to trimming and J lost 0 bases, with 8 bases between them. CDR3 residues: CASSEESRSTDTQYF. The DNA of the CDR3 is TGTGCCAGCAGTGAAGAATCGCGGAGCACAGATACGCAGTATTTT.